This T cell receptor beta chain came from a study of blood T cell repertoires in COVID-19. About the research overall: COVID-19 samples, acute and convalescent, were from the United States, Italy and Spain. Sample material is recorded as cDNA or gDNA derived from T cells, B-cell-depleted T cells, or PBMCs.

Per the original methods: By means of reference gene primer amplification, nucleated cell counts were estimated. This table comes from immunoSEQ multiplex PCR, and its TCRdb copy is limited to in-frame clones, with some not included. That table supplies the V and J calls and clone size; D and trimming were determined from the DNA. Of roughly 150,000 clones in the sample, around nine tenths were seen once. J lost 7 bases, V lost 4 bases, and 5 bases had no gene match. Per the germline V gene, CDR1 is SGDLS and CDR2 is YYNGEE. CDR3 size: 13 residues. This chain joins TRBV9 and TRBJ2-7; 10 nucleotides align to TRBD1. What was sequenced was peripheral blood. This sequence originates from a human donor in a cohort sampled during active COVID-19. Written as DNA, the CDR3 is TGTGCCAGCAGCCCAGACAGGGGGCGGGAGCAGTACTTC. As protein: CASSPDRGREQYF.